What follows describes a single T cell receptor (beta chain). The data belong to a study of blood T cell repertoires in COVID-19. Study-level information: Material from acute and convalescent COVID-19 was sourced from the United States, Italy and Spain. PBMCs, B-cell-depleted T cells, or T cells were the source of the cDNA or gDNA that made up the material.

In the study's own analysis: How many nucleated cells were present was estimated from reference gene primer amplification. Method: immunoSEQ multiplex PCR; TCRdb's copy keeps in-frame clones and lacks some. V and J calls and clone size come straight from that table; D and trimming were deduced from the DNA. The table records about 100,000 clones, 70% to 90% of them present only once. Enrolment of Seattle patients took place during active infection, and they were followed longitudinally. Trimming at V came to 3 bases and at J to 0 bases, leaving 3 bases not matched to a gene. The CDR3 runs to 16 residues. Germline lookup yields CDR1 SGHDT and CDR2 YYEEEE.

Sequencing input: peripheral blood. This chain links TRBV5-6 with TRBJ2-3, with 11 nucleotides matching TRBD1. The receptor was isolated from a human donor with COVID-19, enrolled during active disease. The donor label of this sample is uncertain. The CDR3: CASSSGTGGSTDTQYF. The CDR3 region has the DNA TGTGCCAGCAGCTCCGGGACAGGGGGGAGCACAGATACGCAGTATTTT.